Listed below are T cell receptor beta chains from one sample, sequenced in a study of identical twins. TCRdb re-analysed the 5' RACE reads in MiXCR, keeping a single row per CDR3 protein. In the table there are 550,000 to 700,000 distinct CDR3 sequences, approximately 21% of which are singletons. In addition, the sample was reused for a study of T cells expressing NK-cell markers.

Material for sequencing was PBMCs. These receptors all stem from a woman aged 18-29 years in good health. Both conserved end residues are part of each CDR3. A D gene is named only where the DNA matches it firmly. The size field is filled for only some rows; it gives once, few, many or a size class.

>TRBJ2-1|TRBD2|many|TRBV10-1
CASSEFRTSGYNEQFF
TGCGCCAGCAGTGAGTTTCGGACTAGCGGTTACAATGAGCAGTTCTTC
>TRBJ1-1|.|many|TRBV29-1
CSVVEQRANTEAFF
TGCAGCGTTGTAGAACAGAGGGCAAACACTGAAGCTTTCTTT
>TRBJ2-1|TRBD2|.|TRBV12-3/TRBV12-4
CASSLKLAGEIEQFF
TGTGCCAGCAGTTTAAAGTTAGCGGGAGAAATTGAGCAGTTCTTC
>TRBJ2-1|.|.|TRBV12-3/TRBV12-4
CASSWGFGSYNEQFF
TGTGCCAGCAGTTGGGGCTTTGGCTCCTACAATGAGCAGTTCTTC
>TRBJ2-3|TRBD2|many|TRBV12-3/TRBV12-4
CASSPRRLAGSTDTQYF
TGTGCCAGCAGTCCCCGGAGACTAGCGGGCAGCACAGATACGCAGTATTTT
>TRBJ1-2|.|.|TRBV29-1
CSVEFGDDGYTF
TGCAGCGTTGAGTTTGGCGATGATGGCTACACCTTC
>TRBJ1-2|TRBD1|many|TRBV12-3/TRBV12-4
CASSLRVGQFHGYTF
TGTGCCAGCAGTTTGAGGGTGGGACAGTTCCATGGCTACACCTTC
>TRBJ1-6|.|.|TRBV6-5
CASSSHLGQTLSFDSPLHF
TGTGCCAGCAGTTCACACCTAGGACAGACGCTTTCATTCGATTCACCCCTCCACTTT
>TRBJ2-7|TRBD1|once|TRBV20-1
CSARDRTGGIYEQYF
TGCAGTGCTAGAGATCGGACAGGGGGCATCTACGAGCAGTACTTC
>TRBJ2-1|TRBD1|.|TRBV5-1
CASSLDLAKSGGEQFF
TGCGCCAGCAGCTTGGACCTAGCTAAATCAGGGGGTGAGCAGTTCTTC
>TRBJ2-7|TRBD1|few|TRBV10-3
CAIRRQGNYEQYF
TGTGCCATCAGACGACAGGGGAACTACGAGCAGTACTTC
>TRBJ1-4|.|.|TRBV6-1
CATLRAATNEKLFF
TGTGCCACCCTGAGGGCCGCAACTAATGAAAAACTGTTTTTT
>TRBJ2-1|.|few|TRBV30
CAWSRWNNEQFF
TGTGCCTGGAGTAGGTGGAACAATGAGCAGTTCTTC
>TRBJ2-1|.|.|TRBV12-3/TRBV12-4
CASSLTGLSYNEQFF
TGTGCCAGCAGCCTTACAGGGTTGTCCTACAATGAGCAGTTCTTC
>TRBJ2-5|.|.|TRBV12-3/TRBV12-4
CASSLRATQYF
TGTGCCAGCAGTCTAAGGGCAACCCAGTACTTC
>TRBJ2-1|.|.|TRBV10-1
CASSVRTEYNEQFF
TGCGCCAGCAGTGTAAGGACTGAGTACAATGAGCAGTTCTTC
>TRBJ1-6|.|few|TRBV12-3/TRBV12-4
CASSRDDDSPLHF
TGTGCCAGCAGTAGGGACGACGATTCACCCCTCCACTTT
>TRBJ2-2|TRBD2|many|TRBV7-2
CASSSPGLGGTGELFF
TGTGCCAGCAGCTCACCGGGACTAGGCGGGACCGGGGAGCTGTTTTTT
>TRBJ2-7|TRBD1|.|TRBV18
CASSARGKAYEQYF
TGTGCCAGCTCCGCCAGGGGGAAGGCCTACGAGCAGTACTTC
>TRBJ2-7|TRBD2|.|TRBV9
CASSAAGTSYEQYF
TGTGCCAGCAGCGCTGCCGGGACTAGCTACGAGCAGTACTTC
>TRBJ2-2|.|once|TRBV3-1
CASSRSSVGGELFF
TGTGCCAGCAGCCGGTCTAGCGTCGGCGGGGAGCTGTTTTTT
>TRBJ2-1|.|.|TRBV11-2
CASSVTRYNEQFF
TGTGCCAGCAGCGTGACCCGATACAATGAGCAGTTCTTC
>TRBJ1-2|.|.|TRBV20-1
CSAKGWTGNFYGYTF
TGCAGTGCTAAGGGTTGGACGGGAAACTTCTATGGCTACACCTTC
>TRBJ2-2|.|.|TRBV29-1
CSVLSFGELFF
TGCAGCGTTTTGAGTTTCGGGGAGCTGTTTTTT
>TRBJ2-1|TRBD2|.|TRBV9
CASSPALAGGDNEQFF
TGTGCCAGCAGCCCCGCTCTAGCGGGGGGCGACAATGAGCAGTTCTTC
>TRBJ1-1|.|few|TRBV6-1
CASRLNRGGNTEAFF
TGTGCCAGCAGACTTAATAGGGGAGGGAACACTGAAGCTTTCTTT
>TRBJ2-3|TRBD2|few|TRBV6-1
CASTTARGGAGTDTQYF
TGTGCCAGCACCACGGCCCGCGGGGGGGCGGGCACAGATACGCAGTATTTT
>TRBJ2-7|TRBD2|few|TRBV2
CASRTSPTYEQYF
TGTGCCAGCAGGACTAGCCCTACATACGAGCAGTACTTC
>TRBJ2-2|.|few|TRBV11-2
CASSSVAQLNTGELFF
TGTGCCAGCAGCTCAGTGGCGCAGCTGAACACCGGGGAGCTGTTTTTT
>TRBJ2-1|TRBD1|once|TRBV5-1
CASSPLGQGTYNEQFF
TGCGCCAGCAGCCCCTTGGGACAGGGTACCTACAATGAGCAGTTCTTC
>TRBJ2-2|.|few|TRBV12-3/TRBV12-4
CASHSFGELFF
TGTGCCAGCCACTCCTTCGGGGAGCTGTTTTTT
>TRBJ1-2|.|few|TRBV5-1
CASSWGDYGYTF
TGCGCCAGCAGCTGGGGGGACTATGGCTACACCTTC
>TRBJ1-5|.|.|TRBV6-5
CASSYGGGGNQPQHF
TGTGCCAGCAGTTACGGTGGGGGCGGCAATCAGCCCCAGCATTTT
>TRBJ2-3|.|.|TRBV20-1
CSVAGQSTDTQYF
TGCAGTGTCGCGGGACAGTCGACAGATACGCAGTATTTT